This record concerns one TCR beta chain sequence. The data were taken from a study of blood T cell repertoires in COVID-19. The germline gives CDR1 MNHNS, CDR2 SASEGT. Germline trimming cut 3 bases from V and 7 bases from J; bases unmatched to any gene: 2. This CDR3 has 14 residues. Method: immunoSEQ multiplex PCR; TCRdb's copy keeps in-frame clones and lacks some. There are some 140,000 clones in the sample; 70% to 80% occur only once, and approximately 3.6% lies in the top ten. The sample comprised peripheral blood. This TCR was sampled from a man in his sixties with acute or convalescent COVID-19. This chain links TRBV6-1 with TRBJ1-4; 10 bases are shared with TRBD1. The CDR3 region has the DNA TGTGCCAGCAGTGATGACAGGGGGCGTGAAAAACTGTTTTTT. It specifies CASSDDRGREKLFF.